The sequence of this T cell receptor beta chain was determined in a study of high-grade serous ovarian cancer treatment subgroups. Across the study: Samples averaged approximately 15,000 reads and around 7,000 unique TCR beta rearrangements.

On this clone: Its target is not known.

The V segment lost 5 bases and the J segment 1 base; nucleotides outside the gene matches: 8. This CDR3 is built from 16 residues. The germline CDR1 and CDR2 sequences are MDHEN and SYDVKM. The data were produced by immunoSEQ multiplex PCR, yet TCRdb's version contains in-frame clones alone and is incomplete. The repertoire holds approximately 40,000 clones, about four fifths seen once, with roughly 3% in the top ten. Tumor tissue was taken before any definitive surgery or chemotherapy was given. Study observations and caveats: Same-patient tumor repertoires overlapped at about 0.1 to 0.79; different patients barely overlapped. TCR clonal relatedness correlated positively with neoantigen level. The analyses considered CDR3 and ignored CDR1 and CDR2.

The receptor was isolated from a human donor with high-grade serous ovarian cancer. V and J are TRBV28 and TRBJ2-7; 10 nucleotides agree with TRBD2. Sequenced sample: tumor tissue. This CDR3 reads CASSPLAGAGSYEQYF. CDR3 in DNA: TGTGCCAGCAGTCCCCTAGCGGGAGCAGGATCCTACGAGCAGTACTTC. The variable domain in full, completed from reference TRBV28 and TRBJ2-7, reads DVKVTQSSRYLVKRTGEKVFLECVQDMDHENMFWYRQDPGLGLRLIYFSYDVKMKEKGDIPEGYSVSREKKERFSLILESASTNQTSMYLCASSPLAGAGSYEQYFGPGTRLTVT.